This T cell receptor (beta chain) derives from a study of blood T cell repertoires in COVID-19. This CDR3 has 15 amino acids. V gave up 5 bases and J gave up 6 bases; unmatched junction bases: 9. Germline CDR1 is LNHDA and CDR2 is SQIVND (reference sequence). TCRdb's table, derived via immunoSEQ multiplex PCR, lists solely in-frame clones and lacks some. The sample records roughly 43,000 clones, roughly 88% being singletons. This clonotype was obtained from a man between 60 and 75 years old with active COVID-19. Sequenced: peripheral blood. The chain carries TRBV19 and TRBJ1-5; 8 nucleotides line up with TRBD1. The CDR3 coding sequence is TGTGCCAGTAGTTTCGACAGGGGAGGTGGTCAGCCCCAGCATTTT. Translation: CASSFDRGGGQPQHF.